This T cell receptor beta chain derives from a study of cytomegalovirus exposure and HLA in healthy donors. Only in-frame clones appear in the TCRdb table, and some are missing; sequencing was by immunoSEQ multiplex PCR. The sample has tens of thousands of clones; about 88% are singletons. Details on this clone: Its antigen is not identified.

Findings and caveats of the study: The authors confirmed in vitro that a few CMV-associated chains were specific for CMV antigens. The investigators catalogued some 150 TCR beta chains as cytomegalovirus-associated.

The study drew the donors from its approximately 110-subject validation cohort, separate from the roughly 700-subject first cohort. The germline V gene has CDR1 SGHVS and CDR2 FQNEAQ. The length of the CDR3 is 14 residues. Trimming left V 5 bases short and J 1 base short, with 11 bases between. This receptor was obtained from a woman aged 25 to 39 in good health and CMV-seronegative. The sample was PBMCs. This rearrangement joins TRBV7-8 to TRBJ1-2, with D possibly matching TRBD1 (5 bases). CDR3 nucleotides: TGTGCCAGCAGCCCAGTCGGGGGTAACTATGGCTACACCTTC. Its translation: CASSPVGGNYGYTF.